The sequence of this T cell receptor (beta chain) was determined in a study of cytomegalovirus exposure and HLA in healthy donors. It was with 60 Vbeta and 13 Jbeta primers that the PCR ran. The table came from immunoSEQ multiplex PCR; TCRdb's copy has only in-frame clones and leaves some out. The sample records 200,000 to 250,000 clones, approximately 70% being singletons. Study outcomes and limitations: Earlier analysis found most TCR beta V segments productive about 87% or about 30% of the time. A later analysis found that most CMV-associated TCR beta chains appeared HLA-restricted. High sensitivity and specificity were reportedly achieved when the classifier diagnosed cytomegalovirus status. A few chains tied to CMV proved CMV antigen-specific in vitro.

This clone was recorded a few times. As yet, its antigen is unknown. Germline-derived CDR1 and CDR2 are SQVTM and ANQGSEA. The CDR3 totals 13 residues. After removal of 5 bases from V and 2 bases from J, the junction contained 3 bases not matched to a gene. The receptor's source is a man aged 40-55 years in good health and CMV-seropositive. V gene TRBV29-1 combines with J gene TRBJ2-5; TRBD1 matches at 9 bases. Sequenced material: PBMCs. The CDR3 sequence is CSVLGQGQETQYF. CDR3 coding DNA: TGCAGCGTTCTCGGACAGGGGCAAGAGACCCAGTACTTC.